A single sample gave rise to the 32 T cell receptor beta chains below, sequenced in a study of T-cell memory formation after mild COVID-19. TCRdb re-called the 5' RACE reads through MiXCR, storing one row per CDR3 protein. This table has around 340,000 distinct CDR3 sequences, around a sixth appearing once. What was sequenced was PBMCs or a T cell subset sorted from them (not recorded which). The receptors originated from a young man who had mild COVID-19 (a few samples of this study predate the infection). Cell type and time point are not known.

This chain uses TRBV12-5 with TRBJ1-5, with D maybe TRBD1 (6 bases). Trimming took 3 bases from V and 2 from J, leaving 11 bases between them. Germline-derived CDR1 and CDR2 are LGHNT and FRNRAP. The CDR3 has 15 residues. CDR3 protein: CASGLATGGNQPQHF. In DNA, the CDR3 is TGTGCTAGTGGTTTAGCGACAGGCGGCAATCAGCCCCAGCATTTT.

This rearrangement joins TRBV7-2 to TRBJ1-2, with D possibly being TRBD1 (6 bases). Trimming removed 3 bases from V and 7 bases from J, with 12 bases in between. Germline CDR1 SGHTA, CDR2 FQGNSA. The length of the CDR3 is 13 residues. CDR3 nucleotides: TGTGCCAGCAGCTTGCAGGGGTTAGCTGGCTACACCTTC. Its protein is CASSLQGLAGYTF.

The J gene is TRBJ2-4, the V gene TRBV4-3, with 7 bases matching TRBD2. Germline-derived CDR1 and CDR2 are LGHNA and YSLEER. This CDR3 spans 16 amino acids. Germline trimming cut 4 bases from V and 0 bases from J; bases unmatched to any gene: 6. The chain's CDR3 is CASSRKLATAKNIQYF. In DNA form, the CDR3 reads TGCGCCAGCAGCCGAAAACTAGCGACAGCCAAAAACATTCAGTACTTC.

The gene calls are TRBV12-3 or TRBV12-4 and TRBJ1-1; 8 bases line up with TRBD1. The CDR3 is 13 residues long. V dropped 11 bases and J dropped 9; count of bases not matched to a gene: 14. This chain's CDR3 is CAGAVSRTGKAFF. In DNA form, the CDR3 reads TGTGCCGGAGCAGTTAGCCGGACAGGGAAAGCTTTCTTT.

The rearrangement joins TRBV12-3 or TRBV12-4 to TRBJ1-5; D remains unclear. V dropped 5 bases and J dropped 7 bases, with 15 bases sitting between them. The CDR3 sequence is 14 residues long. CDR3 protein: CASSPSNEGQPQHF. The CDR3 nucleotides are TGTGCCAGCAGTCCCAGTAATGAGGGCCAGCCCCAGCATTTT.

The chain links TRBV20-1 to TRBJ2-1, with 7 bases identical to TRBD2. V lost 0 bases and J lost 7; bases outside the gene matches: 9. This CDR3 is built from 15 residues. Germline V gene lookup returns CDR1 DFQATT and CDR2 SNEGSKA (reference sequence). The chain's CDR3 is CSARDWGGALNEQFF. The CDR3 DNA reads TGCAGTGCTAGAGATTGGGGAGGGGCCCTTAATGAGCAGTTCTTC.

J is TRBJ1-1 and V is TRBV29-1; D is undetermined. Germline V gene sequence: CDR1 SQVTM, CDR2 ANQGSEA. Trimming took 6 bases from V and 4 from J, leaving 18 bases between them. CDR3 size: 14 residues. CDR3 sequence reads: CSVQQWPRSTEAFF. The DNA of the CDR3 is TGCAGCGTACAACAGTGGCCAAGGAGCACTGAAGCTTTCTTT. The variable domain in full, completed from reference TRBV29-1 and TRBJ1-1, reads SAVISQKPSRDICQRGTSLTIQCQVDSQVTMMFWYRQQPGQSLTLIATANQGSEATYESGFVIDKFPISRPNLTFSTLTVSNMSPEDSSIYLCSVQQWPRSTEAFFGQGTRLTVV.

The chain uses TRBV28 and TRBJ1-6, with 9 bases fitting TRBD1. Germline assignment: CDR1 MDHEN and CDR2 SYDVKM. V was pared by 6 bases and J by 13 bases, with 10 bases of the junction left unmatched. This CDR3 is built from 14 residues. The CDR3 DNA sequence: TGTGCCAGCAGGCCCGGGACAGGGTGGGGGCCCCTCCACTTT. Translated, it gives CASRPGTGWGPLHF.

The chain carries TRBV12-3 or TRBV12-4 and TRBJ2-7, with 7 bases lining up with TRBD1. This CDR3 contains 15 residues. Germline trimming cut 8 bases from V and 2 bases from J; bases unmatched to any gene: 12. CDR3 nucleotide sequence: TGTGCCAGCTCACGGGTGAAGGGGGCTGCCTACGAGCAGTACTTC. Its protein product is CASSRVKGAAYEQYF.

This chain connects TRBV12-3 or TRBV12-4 to TRBJ2-5; 9 bases match TRBD1. The junction had 13 bases not matched to a gene; V was cut back by 0 bases and J by 5 bases. The CDR3 consists of 18 residues. This chain's CDR3 is CASSLALLGQGFWETQYF. The CDR3 DNA follows: TGTGCCAGCAGTTTAGCGCTTCTTGGACAGGGGTTTTGGGAGACCCAGTACTTC.

This clonotype was observed a few times. This sequence joins TRBV7-6 and TRBJ2-3, with 8 nucleotides matching TRBD1. Germline values: CDR1 SGHVS, CDR2 FNYEAQ. V lost 10 bases to trimming and J lost 5 bases; unmatched junction nucleotides: 5. The CDR3 contains 12 residues. CDR3 DNA sequence: TGTGCCACCCAGGGGGCAGGAGATACGCAGTATTTT. This encodes CATQGAGDTQYF.

The chain joins TRBV5-5 to TRBJ2-4; D call uncertain. Germline loops: CDR1 SGHKS, CDR2 YYEKEE (reference sequence). CDR3 size: 15 residues. V was trimmed by 0 bases and J by 6 bases, leaving 13 bases between them. Written as DNA, the CDR3 is TGTGCCAGCAGCTTGGAATTAGTCTCTGGAAACATTCAGTACTTC. This sequence encodes CASSLELVSGNIQYF. Filled out from reference TRBV5-5 and TRBJ2-4, the complete variable domain reads DAGVTQSPTHLIKTRGQQVTLRCSPISGHKSVSWYQQVLGQGPQFIFQYYEKEERGRGNFPDRFSARQFPNYSSELNVNALLLGDSALYLCASSLELVSGNIQYFGAGTRLSVL.

This clonotype was seen ten or more times. This chain links TRBV5-1 with TRBJ1-1; 9 nucleotides align to TRBD1. CDR1 is SGHRS and CDR2 is YFSETQ in the germline V gene. The CDR3 extends over 16 amino acids. The J segment lost 1 base and the V segment lost 4 bases, leaving 8 bases of the junction unmatched. The CDR3 loop reads CASSIGPDRGNTEAFF. In nucleotides, the CDR3 is TGCGCCAGCAGCATCGGCCCGGACAGGGGGAACACTGAAGCTTTCTTT.

The table lists this clonotype with many counts. This rearrangement joins TRBV5-4 to TRBJ2-5; D call uncertain. Germline V gene data show CDR1 as SGHNT and CDR2 as YYREEE (reference sequence). CDR3 length: 14 amino acids. Trimming pared 0 bases from V and 3 bases from J, leaving 9 bases between. CDR3 loop: CASSLDGYKETQYF. CDR3 DNA sequence: TGTGCCAGCAGCTTGGACGGGTATAAAGAGACCCAGTACTTC.

Ten or more counts support this clonotype. The rearrangement joins TRBV9 to TRBJ2-7, with a weak D call TRBD1 (5 bases). The CDR3 is 10 amino acids. Germline CDR1 and CDR2: SGDLS and YYNGEE. V dropped 6 bases and J dropped 12 bases, with 13 bases sitting between them. The CDR3, as DNA: TGTGCCAGCACCCGCCAGGGTAGGTACGTC. Its translation is CASTRQGRYV.

CDR3 in amino acids: CASMAGASRTEAFF. CDR3 nucleotides: TGCGCCAGCATGGCAGGGGCTAGCCGCACTGAAGCTTTCTTT. The chain employs TRBV5-1 and TRBJ1-1, with a weak D call TRBD1 (6 bases). The CDR3 is 14 residues long. Trimming cost V 6 bases and J 4 bases, with 16 bases left between them. Germline V gene data show CDR1 as SGHRS and CDR2 as YFSETQ. Complete variable domain (other parts from reference TRBV5-1 and TRBJ1-1): KAGVTQTPRYLIKTRGQQVTLSCSPISGHRSVSWYQQTPGQGLQFLFEYFSETQRNKGNFPGRFSGRQFSNSRSEMNVSTLELGDSALYLCASMAGASRTEAFFGQGTRLTVV.

This clonotype was detected many times. The rearrangement uses TRBV6-6 and TRBJ2-7, with a weak D call TRBD2 (5 bases). Between the trimmed V and J ends, which lost 5 bases and 0 bases, there was a span of 11 bases. Germline values: CDR1 MNHNY, CDR2 SVGAGI (reference sequence). The CDR3 extends over 14 amino acids. The chain's CDR3 is CASSNGESSYEQYF. The CDR3 DNA follows: TGTGCCAGCAGTAACGGGGAGAGCTCCTACGAGCAGTACTTC.

The rearrangement uses TRBV30 and TRBJ2-7; the match to TRBD2 covers 10 bases. V gave up 0 bases and J gave up 3 bases; unmatched junction bases: 5. Germline V lookup: CDR1 GTSNPN, CDR2 SVGIG (reference sequence). The CDR3 length is 15 residues. The CDR3 region has the DNA TGTGCCTGGAGTGTACAGAGCGGGGGGGGCTACGAGCAGTACTTC. Translated: CAWSVQSGGGYEQYF.

The rearrangement uses TRBV5-1 and TRBJ2-3; a weak D match, TRBD1 (5 bases). The germline V gene has CDR1 SGHRS and CDR2 YFSETQ. This CDR3 comprises 14 residues. V was clipped by 4 bases and J by 5 bases, with 14 bases between them. The CDR3 DNA is TGCGCCAGCAGCGCCGACAGCGCCGGAGATACGCAGTATTTT. It codes for CASSADSAGDTQYF.

The chain employs TRBV27 and TRBJ1-1, with 9 bases that match TRBD1. The CDR3 is 17 amino acids. Germline V gene lookup returns CDR1 MNHEY and CDR2 SMNVEV (reference sequence). Losses at the gene ends were 3 bases for V and 1 base for J; bases not matched to a gene: 9. CDR3: CASSFSAGQGTNTEAFF. In DNA, the CDR3 is TGTGCCAGCAGTTTCTCCGCCGGACAGGGGACGAACACTGAAGCTTTCTTT.

Notes on this clonotype: Germline and junction disagree at one end, which may indicate a read error. The gene calls are TRBV5-1 and TRBJ2-3; 9 bases map to TRBD1. Germline-derived CDR1 and CDR2 are SGHRS and YFSETQ. CDR3 length equals 15 residues. CDR3 nucleotide sequence: TGCGCCAGCAGCCCCGGGACAGGGAGTGGGGATACGAAGTATTTT. This codes for CASSPGTGSGDTKYF.

V usage is TRBV15 and J usage is TRBJ1-3; D ambiguous. This CDR3 contains 16 residues. Between the trimmed V and J ends, which lost 0 bases and 4 bases, there was a span of 13 bases. Germline loops: CDR1 LNHNV, CDR2 YYDKDF (reference sequence). DNA of the CDR3: TGTGCCACCAGCAGAGATTTCGCGACAACCGGAAACACCATATATTTT. This codes for CATSRDFATTGNTIYF.

This clonotype has a handful of counts. The gene calls are TRBV20-1 and TRBJ2-2, with a possible D match to TRBD1 (6 bases). Trimming removed 6 bases from V and 7 bases from J, with 9 bases in between. There are 11 residues in the CDR3. The germline gives CDR1 DFQATT, CDR2 SNEGSKA (reference sequence). For the CDR3, the DNA is TGCAGTGCCAGGGGTAACGGGGAGCTGTTTTTT. Its translation is CSARGNGELFF.

The rearrangement joins TRBV20-1 to TRBJ2-2; 14 bases match TRBD2. CDR1 and CDR2 from the germline V gene are DFQATT and SNEGSKA (reference sequence). The CDR3 is 16 residues long. V lost 0 bases and J lost 5; bases outside the gene matches: 2. Here the CDR3 DNA reads TGCAGTGCTAGAGATTGGACTAGCGGGGGGACCGGGGAGCTGTTTTTT. This gives the protein CSARDWTSGGTGELFF.

This clonotype has more than one count but fewer than ten. This chain connects TRBV27 to TRBJ1-1; TRBD1 aligns across 7 bases. The germline CDR1 and CDR2 sequences are MNHEY and SMNVEV (reference sequence). CDR3 length: 14 residues. The V segment lost 10 bases and the J segment 5 bases; nucleotides outside the gene matches: 13. CDR3 loop: CATLQVGGRTEAFF. Here the CDR3 DNA reads TGTGCCACCCTCCAGGTAGGGGGCAGGACTGAAGCTTTCTTT.

This clonotype was found a few times. The chain employs TRBV20-1 and TRBJ2-1, with 10 bases fitting TRBD1. There are 15 residues in the CDR3. Trimming took 5 bases from V and 10 from J; bases not matched to a gene: 14. Germline V lookup: CDR1 DFQATT, CDR2 SNEGSKA (reference sequence). DNA for the CDR3: TGCAGTGCTTTTTATACCGGGACAGGGGATTGGGAGCAGTTCTTC. It translates to CSAFYTGTGDWEQFF.

This clonotype was seen at least ten times. V is TRBV5-1 and J is TRBJ2-7; unclear D gene. The CDR3 runs 12 residues. The V and J ends lost 2 bases and 4 bases respectively, with 7 bases between them. CDR1 is SGHRS and CDR2 is YFSETQ in the germline V gene. The CDR3 reads CASSFDRYEQYF. CDR3 sequence (DNA): TGCGCCAGCAGCTTTGATCGGTACGAGCAGTACTTC.

This clonotype was seen more than once but under ten times. The chain combines TRBV20-1 with TRBJ2-7; D gene unclear. Germline V gene sequence: CDR1 DFQATT, CDR2 SNEGSKA (reference sequence). Trimming cost V 6 bases and J 2 bases, with 8 bases left between them. CDR3 size: 11 residues. The CDR3 loop reads CSAARAYEQYF. The CDR3 nucleotides are TGCAGTGCCGCCCGGGCCTACGAGCAGTACTTC.

This clonotype occurred a few times. The chain is built from TRBV3-1 and TRBJ1-2; D gene ambiguous. The germline V gene has CDR1 LGHDT and CDR2 YNNKEL (reference sequence). The CDR3 totals 12 residues. V lost 0 bases and J lost 12, with 11 bases in between. CDR3 protein: CASSQDWQSHTF. In DNA, the CDR3 is TGTGCCAGCAGCCAAGACTGGCAAAGCCACACCTTC.

This clonotype was counted between two and nine times. This chain uses TRBV29-1 with TRBJ2-2; D is unclear. V lost 2 bases to trimming and J lost 6 bases, with 4 bases between them. This CDR3 spans 11 amino acids. The germline V gene encodes CDR1 SQVTM and CDR2 ANQGSEA. The CDR3 DNA follows: TGCAGCGTTGAAATGGCCGGGGAGCTGTTTTTT. Translating it yields CSVEMAGELFF.

This clonotype was detected ten times or more. V usage is TRBV7-2 and J usage is TRBJ2-3, with 8 bases lining up with TRBD2. The CDR3 consists of 15 residues. Germline values: CDR1 SGHTA, CDR2 FQGNSA. V dropped 2 bases and J dropped 4; count of bases not matched to a gene: 5. The CDR3 sequence is CASSLRGGLADTQYF. In DNA form, the CDR3 reads TGTGCCAGCAGCTTACGGGGGGGCCTCGCAGATACGCAGTATTTT.

This clonotype was found many times. The gene calls are TRBV4-2 and TRBJ2-3; D might be TRBD1 (6 bases). Trimming stripped 5 bases from V and 4 bases from J, with 16 bases between. Per germline, CDR1 LGHNA and CDR2 YNFKEQ. This CDR3 is built from 15 residues. Here the CDR3 DNA reads TGTGCCAGCAGCGCAAGACGTGAGGGGGCAGATACGCAGTATTTT. Its protein product is CASSARREGADTQYF.